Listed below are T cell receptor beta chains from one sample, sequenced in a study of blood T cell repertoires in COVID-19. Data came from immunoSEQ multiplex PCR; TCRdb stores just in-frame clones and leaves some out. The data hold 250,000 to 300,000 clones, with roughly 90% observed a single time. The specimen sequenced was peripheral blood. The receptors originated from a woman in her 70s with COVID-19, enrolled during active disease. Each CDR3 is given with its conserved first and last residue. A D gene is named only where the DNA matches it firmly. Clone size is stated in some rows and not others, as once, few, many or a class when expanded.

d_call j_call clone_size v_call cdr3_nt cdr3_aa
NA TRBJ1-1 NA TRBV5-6 TGTGCCAGCAGCTTTGGCTCCAGTAAAGCTTTCTTT CASSFGSSKAFF
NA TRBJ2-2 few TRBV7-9 TGTGCCAGCAGCTGGTCTAGCGACACCGGGGAGCTGTTTTTT CASSWSSDTGELFF
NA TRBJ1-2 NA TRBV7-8 TGTGCCAGCAGCTTGAACAGGGTAGATGGCTACACCTTC CASSLNRVDGYTF
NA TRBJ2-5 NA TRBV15 TGTGCCACCAGCAGAGGGGGCCCTTTGGAGACCCAGTACTTC CATSRGGPLETQYF
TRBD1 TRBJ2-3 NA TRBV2 TGTGCCAGCAGCTCGGGACAGGGGAACACAGATACGCAGTATTTT CASSSGQGNTDTQYF
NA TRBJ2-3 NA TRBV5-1 TGCGCCAGCAGCTTAGAAATTGCGGCAGATACGCAGTATTTT CASSLEIAADTQYF
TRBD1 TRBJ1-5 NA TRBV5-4 TGTGCCAGCAGCAAGCAGGGGGCGAGCAATCAGCCCCAGCATTTT CASSKQGASNQPQHF
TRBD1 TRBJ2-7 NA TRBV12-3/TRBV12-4 TGTGCCAGCAGTCCCGACAGGGCCCACGAGCAGTACTTC CASSPDRAHEQYF
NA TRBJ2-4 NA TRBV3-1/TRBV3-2 TGTGCCAGCAGCCAAGATCTTTTCGGGGTAAAAATAGCCAAAAACATTCAGTACTTC CASSQDLFGVKIAKNIQYF
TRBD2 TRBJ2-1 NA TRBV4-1 TGCGCCAGCAGCCAAGATTGGCGGGGGTTCTACAATGAGCAGTTCTTC CASSQDWRGFYNEQFF
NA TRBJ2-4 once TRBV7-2 TGTGCCAGCAGCTCTTTAGGGGCTACCATTCAGTACTTC CASSSLGATIQYF
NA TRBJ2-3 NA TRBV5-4 TGTGCCAGCAGCTTGGCTGGAGCTAGCACAGATACGCAGTATTTT CASSLAGASTDTQYF
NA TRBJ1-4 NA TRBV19 TGTGCCAGTAGTCGAACAGAAAATGAAAAACTGTTTTTT CASSRTENEKLFF
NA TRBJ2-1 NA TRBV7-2 TGTGCCAGCAGCTTAGCGCTTGGCAGGAACAATGAGCAGTTCTTC CASSLALGRNNEQFF
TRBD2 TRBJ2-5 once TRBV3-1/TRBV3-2 TGTGCCAGCAGCCCAGGACTAGCGGGCAAAGAGACCCAGTACTTC CASSPGLAGKETQYF
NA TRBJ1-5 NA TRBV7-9 TGTGCCAGCAGCTTAGCGCCAGGGAATCAGCCCCAGCATTTT CASSLAPGNQPQHF
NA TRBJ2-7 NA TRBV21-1 TGTGCCAGCAGCAAAAAATGGAAGAGCAGGGAAGCTGTCTACGAGCAGTACTTC CASSKKWKSREAVYEQYF
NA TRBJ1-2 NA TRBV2 TGTGCCAGCGGAGACAGCACTAACTATGGCTACACCTTC CASGDSTNYGYTF
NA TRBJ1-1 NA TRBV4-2 TGTGCCAGCAGCCAAGATCAGGGGAACACTGAAGCTTTCTTT CASSQDQGNTEAFF
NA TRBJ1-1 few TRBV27 TGTGCCAGCAGTTTAAGTGCGGTGTGGTCGGAAACTGAAGCTTTCTTT CASSLSAVWSETEAFF
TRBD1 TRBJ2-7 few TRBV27 TGTGCCAGCAGTTTAGGCAGGGGGTCCTACGAGCAGTACTTC CASSLGRGSYEQYF
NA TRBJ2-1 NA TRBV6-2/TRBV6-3 TGTGCCAGCAGTTACGGGGGGGGGCTTTATGAGCAGTTCTTC CASSYGGGLYEQFF
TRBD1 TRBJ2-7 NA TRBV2 TGTGCCAGCGGTACTCCGGGACAGGGTCGGAACGAGCAGTACTTC CASGTPGQGRNEQYF
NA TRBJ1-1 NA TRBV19 TGTGCCAGTAGTATAGGAGGGCCCGGTCACACTGAAGCTTTCTTT CASSIGGPGHTEAFF
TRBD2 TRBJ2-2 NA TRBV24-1 TGTGCCACCAGTGACCCGCGGGGGGGCATCACCGGGGAGCTGTTTTTT CATSDPRGGITGELFF
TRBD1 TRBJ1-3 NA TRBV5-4 TGTGCCAGCAGCCCGGACAGGCCGGGGGGAAACACCATATATTTT CASSPDRPGGNTIYF
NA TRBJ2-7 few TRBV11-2 TGTGCCAGCAGCTTAGATATGAGGTACGAGCAGTACTTC CASSLDMRYEQYF
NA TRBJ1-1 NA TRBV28 TGTGCCAGCACCCCAATGCGGGCGGGCACTGAAGCTTTCTTT CASTPMRAGTEAFF
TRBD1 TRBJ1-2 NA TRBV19 TGTGCCAGTAGTATTGGAGGGGACAGTGGCTACACCTTC CASSIGGDSGYTF
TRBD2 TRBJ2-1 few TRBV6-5 TGTGCCAGCAGTTTACGACAGGCCGGGACTAGCAGTGAGCAGTTCTTC CASSLRQAGTSSEQFF
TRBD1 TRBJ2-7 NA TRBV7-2 TGTGCCAGCAGCTTGGACAGGGCGGTCTACGAGCAGTACTTC CASSLDRAVYEQYF
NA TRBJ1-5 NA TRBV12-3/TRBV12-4 TGTGCCAGCAGCCTTAATCAGCCCCAGCATTTT CASSLNQPQHF
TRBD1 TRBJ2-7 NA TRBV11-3 TGTGCCAGCAGCCCCGGACAGGGAATGTCCTACGAGCAGTACTTC CASSPGQGMSYEQYF
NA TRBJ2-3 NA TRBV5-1 TGCGCCAGCAGCTTGGCCCCGGTCCCCACAGATACGCAGTATTTT CASSLAPVPTDTQYF
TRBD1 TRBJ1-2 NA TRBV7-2 TGTGCCAGCAGCTTCACAGGGGGAAGTAACTATGGCTACACCTTC CASSFTGGSNYGYTF
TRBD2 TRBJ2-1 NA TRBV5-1 TGCGCCAGCAGCTTGGGAGCGGGGGGCCCAGGTGATGAGCAGTTCTTC CASSLGAGGPGDEQFF
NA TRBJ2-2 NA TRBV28 TGTGCCAGCAGTTTGGCGACAGCACTCACCGGGGAGCTGTTTTTT CASSLATALTGELFF
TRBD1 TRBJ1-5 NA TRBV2 TGTGCCAGCAGTGCCGGGACAGGCGGTCAGCCCCAGCATTTT CASSAGTGGQPQHF
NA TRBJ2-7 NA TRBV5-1 TGCGCCAGCAGCTTGGATAACTACGAGCAGTACTTC CASSLDNYEQYF
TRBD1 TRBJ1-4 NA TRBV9 TGTGCCAGCAGCGCTGGGGACAGTATTGAAAAACTGTTTTTT CASSAGDSIEKLFF
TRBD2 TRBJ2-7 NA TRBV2 TGTGCCAGCAGTGAAAATATCTTTAGCGGGGGGGCCTTGAACGAGCAGTACTTC CASSENIFSGGALNEQYF
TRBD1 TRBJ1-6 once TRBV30 TGTGCCTGGAGGGTAGGGACAGGAGGTACACCCCTCCACTTT CAWRVGTGGTPLHF
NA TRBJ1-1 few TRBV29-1 TGCAGCGTTGGGGGGGAGAGCACTGAAGCTTTCTTT CSVGGESTEAFF
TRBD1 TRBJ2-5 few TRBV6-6 TGTGCCAGCAGCAAAGCCACCGGGACAGGGCTAGAGACCCAGTACTTC CASSKATGTGLETQYF
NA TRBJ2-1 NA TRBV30 TGTGCCTGGAGTGTAAGTACTCGCGATGAGCAGTTCTTC CAWSVSTRDEQFF
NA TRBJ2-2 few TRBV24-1 TGTGCCACCAGCCTACAGGACCTGAACACCGGGGAGCTGTTTTTT CATSLQDLNTGELFF
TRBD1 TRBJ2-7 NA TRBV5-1 TGCGCCAGCAGCTCACCAGGGGGCGTCGGGTACGAGCAGTACTTC CASSSPGGVGYEQYF
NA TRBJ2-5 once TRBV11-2 TGTGCCAGCAGCTCCCTCAGGGGTTGGGAGACCCAGTACTTC CASSSLRGWETQYF
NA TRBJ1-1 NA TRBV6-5 TGTGCCGTCATCGACAGTAAGGGGACTGAAGCTTTCTTT CAVIDSKGTEAFF
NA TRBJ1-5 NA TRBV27 TGTGCCAGCAGTTTAAGTCGCGGACATAGCAATCAGCCCCAGCATTTT CASSLSRGHSNQPQHF
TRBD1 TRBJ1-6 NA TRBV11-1 TGTGCCAGCAGCCAGAGGGACAGGAATAATTCACCCCTCCACTTT CASSQRDRNNSPLHF
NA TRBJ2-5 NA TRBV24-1 TGTGCCACCAGTGTTCCGGACAGCCAAGAGACCCAGTACTTC CATSVPDSQETQYF
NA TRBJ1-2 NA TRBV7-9 TGTGCCAGCAGCTTAGACGGAGCCTATGGCTACACCTTC CASSLDGAYGYTF
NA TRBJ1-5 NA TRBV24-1 TGTGCCACCAGTGATTCCGGCAATCAGCCCCAGCATTTT CATSDSGNQPQHF
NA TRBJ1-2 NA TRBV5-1 TGCGCCAGCAGAGACGGGTCCGGCTATGGCTACACCTTC CASRDGSGYGYTF
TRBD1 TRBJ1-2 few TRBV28 TGTGCCAGCAGTCAAATAAGAGGACAGGGAGCGGGAGGCTACACCTTC CASSQIRGQGAGGYTF
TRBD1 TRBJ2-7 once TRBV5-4 TGTGCCAGCAGCCATATGGGACAGGGTTATTCGGGCGAGCAGTACTTC CASSHMGQGYSGEQYF
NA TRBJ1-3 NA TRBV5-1 TGCGCCAGCAGTCAGGGCTCTGGAAACACCATATATTTT CASSQGSGNTIYF